The present TCR beta chain was sequenced within a study of monozygotic twins with inflammatory bowel disease. Overall study findings and caveats: No separation of different T cell subtypes was possible.

Comment on this clonotype: Its antigen is still unknown.

CDR1 and CDR2 from the germline V gene are SGHTA and FQGTGA. The CDR3 has 13 residues. Eight separate reactions per sample yielded the cDNA. TCRdb reworked the 5' RACE reads into one entry per CDR3 protein, no DNA. This table lists some 330,000 distinct CDR3 sequences. The rearrangement uses TRBV7-3 and TRBJ2-1. The sequence derives from a human donor with ulcerative colitis or Crohn's disease, or a healthy co-twin of an affected twin (not recorded which). Material for sequencing was blood. The CDR3 sequence is CASSLRTRNEQFF.